Detailed here is one TCR beta chain. The antigen is not known. V was shortened by 4 bases and J by 4 bases, with 14 bases between the two germline ends. Germline lookup yields CDR1 SEHNR and CDR2 FQNEAQ (reference sequence). The CDR3 is 15 amino acids. The data derive from a study of identical twins. Study-wide points: Twin-shared out-of-frame alpha sequences were enriched for low generation probability.

TCRdb redid the calling of the 5' RACE reads with MiXCR, one entry per CDR3 protein. This table has 1,800,000 or so distinct CDR3 sequences, less than 40% appearing once. This TCR was sampled from a newborn girl in good health. The source material was cord blood. The V gene is TRBV7-9, the J gene TRBJ1-3; D is perhaps TRBD1 (6 bases). In nucleotides, the CDR3 is TGTGCCAGCAGCTCCCCCGGGGGCCTGGGAAACACCATATATTTT. It specifies CASSSPGGLGNTIYF.